The rows below give T cell receptor beta chains drawn from one sample of a study of CD8+CD57+ T cells in acquired aplastic anemia. TCRdb reprocessed the reads with MiXCR, giving one entry per CDR3 protein. The table lists 150,000 to 200,000 distinct CDR3 sequences, around 40% of them singletons. Sequenced material: sorted CD4+, CD8+, or CD8+CD57+ T cells (not recorded which) from PBMCs. All receptors come from a human donor in good health. Both conserved end residues are part of each CDR3.

cdr3_length: 15
v_call: TRBV5-6
j_call: TRBJ1-1
cdr3_aa: CASSLPPGGNTEAFF

cdr3_length: 13
v_call: TRBV24-1
j_call: TRBJ1-1
cdr3_aa: CATSAGGRTEAFF

cdr3_length: 13
v_call: TRBV6-1
j_call: TRBJ1-2
cdr3_aa: CASSEQGQIGYTF

cdr3_length: 20
v_call: TRBV25-1
j_call: TRBJ2-2
cdr3_aa: CASSELAPGGTGGNTGELFF

cdr3_length: 15
v_call: TRBV2
j_call: TRBJ2-4
cdr3_aa: CASSGLAGARNIQYF

cdr3_length: 15
v_call: TRBV2
j_call: TRBJ2-1
cdr3_aa: CASSGLAVTYNEQFF

cdr3_length: 14
v_call: TRBV19
j_call: TRBJ1-1
cdr3_aa: CASSTRQGRTEAFF

cdr3_length: 14
v_call: TRBV3-1
j_call: TRBJ2-5
cdr3_aa: CASSQGRGQETQYF

cdr3_length: 14
v_call: TRBV12-3/TRBV12-4
j_call: TRBJ2-5
cdr3_aa: CASRQTSQTETQYF

cdr3_length: 15
v_call: TRBV19
j_call: TRBJ2-5
cdr3_aa: CASSISGGGLETQYF

cdr3_length: 15
v_call: TRBV25-1
j_call: TRBJ2-2
cdr3_aa: CASSPPRGGGGELFF

cdr3_length: 15
v_call: TRBV5-4
j_call: TRBJ1-1
cdr3_aa: CASSLLGVRNTEAFF

cdr3_length: 15
v_call: TRBV7-3
j_call: TRBJ2-3
cdr3_aa: CASRRGAKGTDTQYF

cdr3_length: 14
v_call: TRBV6-4
j_call: TRBJ2-2
cdr3_aa: CASSERPETGELFF

cdr3_length: 17
v_call: TRBV7-6
j_call: TRBJ2-3
cdr3_aa: CASSLAPAGTSTDTQYF

cdr3_length: 15
v_call: TRBV9
j_call: TRBJ2-2
cdr3_aa: CASSVVAGVTGELFF

cdr3_length: 13
v_call: TRBV10-3
j_call: TRBJ1-3
cdr3_aa: CAIGGGQLNTIYF

cdr3_length: 14
v_call: TRBV15
j_call: TRBJ1-3
cdr3_aa: CATSRDNSGNTIYF

cdr3_length: 18
v_call: TRBV6-5
j_call: TRBJ2-1
cdr3_aa: CASSSQGYENSSYNEQFF

cdr3_length: 15
v_call: TRBV12-3/TRBV12-4
j_call: TRBJ2-5
cdr3_aa: CASSYPPGQQETQYF

cdr3_length: 14
v_call: TRBV6-1
j_call: TRBJ2-7
cdr3_aa: CASITVGVTYEQYF

cdr3_length: 14
v_call: TRBV12-3/TRBV12-4
j_call: TRBJ2-5
cdr3_aa: CASSGGPVSETQYF

cdr3_length: 11
v_call: TRBV19
j_call: TRBJ1-1
cdr3_aa: CASRRSGEAFF

cdr3_length: 13
v_call: TRBV20-1
j_call: TRBJ1-1
cdr3_aa: CSARGDRVIEAFF

cdr3_length: 16
v_call: TRBV15
j_call: TRBJ1-4
cdr3_aa: CATSRGPGQGNEKLFF

cdr3_length: 15
v_call: TRBV2
j_call: TRBJ1-2
cdr3_aa: CASSPRGGGRYGYTF